These 2 T cell receptor beta chains were sequenced from one sample in a study of blood T cell repertoires in COVID-19. Some clones are missing from TCRdb's copy, which holds only in-frame ones; the method was immunoSEQ multiplex PCR. The sample has roughly 220,000 clones, roughly 79% seen once. Material for sequencing was peripheral blood. The source is a woman older than 75 with COVID-19, enrolled during active disease.

The genes are TRBV7-2 and TRBJ2-1, with TRBD1 matching over 9 bases. V shed 1 base and J 5 bases; nucleotides not matched to a gene: 3. Germline CDR1 SGHTA, CDR2 FQGNSA. This CDR3 contains 15 residues. CDR3 loop: CASSLGGTGHNEQFF. The CDR3 region has the DNA TGTGCCAGCAGCTTAGGGGGGACAGGGCACAATGAGCAGTTCTTC.

The genes are TRBV20-1 and TRBJ1-2, with D tentatively TRBD1 (5 bases). Germline assignment: CDR1 DFQATT and CDR2 SNEGSKA (reference sequence). Between the trimmed V and J ends, which lost 5 bases and 10 bases, there was a span of 14 bases. The length of the CDR3 is 11 residues. CDR3 protein: CSAGSPGFYTF. The CDR3 DNA is TGCAGTGCTGGTAGCCCAGGGTTCTACACCTTC.